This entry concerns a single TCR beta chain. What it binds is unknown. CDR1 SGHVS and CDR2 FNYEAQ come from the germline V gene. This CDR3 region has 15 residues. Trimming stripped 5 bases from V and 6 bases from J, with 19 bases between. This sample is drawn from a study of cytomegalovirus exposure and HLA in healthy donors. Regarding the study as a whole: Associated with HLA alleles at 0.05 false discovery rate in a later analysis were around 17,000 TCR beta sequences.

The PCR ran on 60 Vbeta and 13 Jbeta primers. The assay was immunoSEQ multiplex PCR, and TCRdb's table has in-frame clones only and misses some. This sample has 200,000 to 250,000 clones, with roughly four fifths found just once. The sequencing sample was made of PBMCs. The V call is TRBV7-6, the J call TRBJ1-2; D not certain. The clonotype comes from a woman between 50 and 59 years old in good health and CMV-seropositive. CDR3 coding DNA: TGTGCCAGCAGCCCCCGCCCGGGGAAGAAGGATGGCTACACCTTC. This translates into CASSPRPGKKDGYTF.